This TCR beta chain was recorded in a study of OX40 agonist ivuxolimab in advanced cancers. In the study overall: Patients receiving dose escalation had hepatocellular carcinoma, melanoma, renal cell or head and neck cancer. Of mixed ages from about 23 to 79 and averaging about 56 years, the group was around 78% male.

Data came from immunoSEQ multiplex PCR; TCRdb stores just in-frame clones and leaves some out. This table has tens of thousands of clones, around 93% appearing once. General study results and limits: Clonal expansion in partial responders at 0.1-3.0 mg/kg ranked among the lowest. Clonal expansion from baseline to week 6 occurred in both CD4+ and CD8+ T cells.

In its sample, this clone was seen once. Antigen: not known. The CDR3 length is 15 residues. The V gene lost 1 base and the J gene lost 5 bases, with 15 bases spanning the gap. Germline V gene data show CDR1 as SQVTM and CDR2 as ANQGSEA. This material consisted of CD4+ or CD8+ T cells sorted from blood, taken in a trial of the OX40 agonist ivuxolimab. The chain links TRBV29-1 to TRBJ1-3, with D hard to call. This clonotype was obtained from an adult with an advanced solid tumor such as melanoma, head and neck, liver or kidney cancer. CDR3 amino acids: CSVEGLGYNRNTIYF. The CDR3, as DNA: TGCAGCGTTGAAGGTCTGGGATATAATCGAAACACCATATATTTT.